This TCR beta chain was captured in a study of blood T cells in healthy people across ages. Then a second PCR, running about 7 to 11 cycles, was carried out with a sample-barcoded 5' primer and a J-beta primer mix. TCRdb ran MiXCR on the 5' RACE reads and lists one entry per CDR3 protein. The table has 700,000 to 1,000,000 distinct CDR3 sequences, 40% to 50% seen once; the top ten hold approximately 19%. The sample holds a few counts of this clonotype. CDR1 and CDR2 from the germline V gene are SGHDT and YYEEEE. This CDR3 contains 16 residues. The ends lost 4 bases at V and 7 bases at J; junction bases unmatched: 15.

Sequences were obtained from blood. The sequence came from a man aged 55 to 70 in good health. The chain joins TRBV5-6 to TRBJ2-3, with 7 bases matching TRBD1. The CDR3 is CASSDEQGSTYYTQYF. The CDR3 DNA reads as TGTGCCAGCAGCGACGAACAGGGGTCAACTTACTATACGCAGTATTTT. Looking up the rest from reference TRBV5-6 and TRBJ2-3 gives the full variable domain: DAGVTQSPTHLIKTRGQQVTLRCSPKSGHDTVSWYQQALGQGPQFIFQYYEEEERQRGNFPDRFSGHQFPNYSSELNVNALLLGDSALYLCASSDEQGSTYYTQYFGPGTRLTVL.